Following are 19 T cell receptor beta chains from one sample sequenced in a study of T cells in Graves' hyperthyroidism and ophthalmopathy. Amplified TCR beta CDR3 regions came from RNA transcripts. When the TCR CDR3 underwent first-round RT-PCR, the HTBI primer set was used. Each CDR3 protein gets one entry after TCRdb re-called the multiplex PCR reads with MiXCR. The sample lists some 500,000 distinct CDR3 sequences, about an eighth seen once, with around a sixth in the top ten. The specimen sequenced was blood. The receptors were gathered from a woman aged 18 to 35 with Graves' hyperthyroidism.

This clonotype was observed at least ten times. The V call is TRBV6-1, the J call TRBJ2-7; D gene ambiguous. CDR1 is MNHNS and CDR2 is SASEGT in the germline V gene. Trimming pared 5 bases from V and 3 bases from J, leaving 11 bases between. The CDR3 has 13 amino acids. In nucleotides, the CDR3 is TGTGCCAGCAGTCCATCACCCGGCTACGAGCAGTACGTC. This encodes CASSPSPGYEQYV.

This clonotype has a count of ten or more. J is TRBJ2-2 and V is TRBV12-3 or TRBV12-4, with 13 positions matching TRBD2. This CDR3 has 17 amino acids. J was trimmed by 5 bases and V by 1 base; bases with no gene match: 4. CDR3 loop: CASSLGGLAGRTGELFF. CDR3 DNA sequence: TGTGCCAGCAGTTTAGGGGGACTAGCGGGAAGGACCGGGGAGCTGTTTTTT.

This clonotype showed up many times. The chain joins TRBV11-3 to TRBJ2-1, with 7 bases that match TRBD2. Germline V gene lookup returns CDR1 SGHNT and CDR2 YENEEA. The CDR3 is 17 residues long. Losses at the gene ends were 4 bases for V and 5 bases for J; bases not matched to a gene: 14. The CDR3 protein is CASSSLAVPPNNNEQFF. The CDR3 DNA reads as TGTGCCAGCAGCTCGCTAGCGGTACCCCCAAATAACAATGAGCAGTTCTTC.

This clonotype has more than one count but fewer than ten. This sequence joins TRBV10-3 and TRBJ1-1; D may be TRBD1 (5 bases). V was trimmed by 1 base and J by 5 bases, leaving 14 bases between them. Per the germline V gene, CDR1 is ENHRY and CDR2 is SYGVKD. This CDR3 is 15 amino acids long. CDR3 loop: CAISEFNPGRTEAFF. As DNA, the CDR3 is TGTGCCATCAGTGAGTTCAATCCGGGACGGACTGAAGCTTTCTTT.

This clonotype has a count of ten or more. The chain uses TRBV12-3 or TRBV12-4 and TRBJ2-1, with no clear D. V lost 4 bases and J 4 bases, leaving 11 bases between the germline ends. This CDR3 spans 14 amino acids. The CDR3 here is CASSSVGVYNEQFF. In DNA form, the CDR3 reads TGTGCCAGCAGTTCCGTTGGAGTATACAATGAGCAGTTCTTC.

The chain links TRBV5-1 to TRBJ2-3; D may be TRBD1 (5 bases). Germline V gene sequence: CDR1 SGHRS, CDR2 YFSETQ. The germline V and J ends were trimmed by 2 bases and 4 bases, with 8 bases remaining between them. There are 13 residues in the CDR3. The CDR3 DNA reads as TGCGCCAGCAGCTTCAGCAGGGCAGATACGCAGTATTTT. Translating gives CASSFSRADTQYF. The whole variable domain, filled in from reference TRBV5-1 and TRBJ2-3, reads KAGVTQTPRYLIKTRGQQVTLSCSPISGHRSVSWYQQTPGQGLQFLFEYFSETQRNKGNFPGRFSGRQFSNSRSEMNVSTLELGDSALYLCASSFSRADTQYFGPGTRLTVL.

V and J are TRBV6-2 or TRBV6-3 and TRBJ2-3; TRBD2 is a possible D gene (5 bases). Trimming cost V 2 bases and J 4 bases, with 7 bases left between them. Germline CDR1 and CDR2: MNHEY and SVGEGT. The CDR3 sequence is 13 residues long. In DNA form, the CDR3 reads TGTGCCAGCAGTTACCCGGAGGCAGATACGCAGTATTTT. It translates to CASSYPEADTQYF.

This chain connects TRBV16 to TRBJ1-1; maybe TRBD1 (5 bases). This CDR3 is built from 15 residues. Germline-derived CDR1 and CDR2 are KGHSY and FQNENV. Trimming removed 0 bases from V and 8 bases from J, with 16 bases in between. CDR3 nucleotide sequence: TGTGCCAGCAGCCAATCGCGACCGCCCGGGGCCGAAGCTTTCTTT. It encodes CASSQSRPPGAEAFF.

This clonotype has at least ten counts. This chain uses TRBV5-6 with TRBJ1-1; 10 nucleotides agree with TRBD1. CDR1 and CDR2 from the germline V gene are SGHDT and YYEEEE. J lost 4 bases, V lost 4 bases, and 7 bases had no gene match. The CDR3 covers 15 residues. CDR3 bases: TGTGCCAGCAGCCTAGGGACAGGGGTTAGCACTGAAGCTTTCTTT. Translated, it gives CASSLGTGVSTEAFF.

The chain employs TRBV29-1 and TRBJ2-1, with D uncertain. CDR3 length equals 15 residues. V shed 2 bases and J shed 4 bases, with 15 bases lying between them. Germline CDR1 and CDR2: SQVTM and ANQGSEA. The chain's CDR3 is CSVEKFARVYNEQFF. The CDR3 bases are TGCAGCGTTGAAAAATTTGCGAGAGTATACAATGAGCAGTTCTTC.

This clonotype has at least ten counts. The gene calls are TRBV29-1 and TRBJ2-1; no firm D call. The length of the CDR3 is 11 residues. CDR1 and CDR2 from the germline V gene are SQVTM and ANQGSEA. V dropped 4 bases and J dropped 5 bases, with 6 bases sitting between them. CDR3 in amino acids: CSVGDNNEQFF. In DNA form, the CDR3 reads TGCAGCGTTGGAGACAACAATGAGCAGTTCTTC.

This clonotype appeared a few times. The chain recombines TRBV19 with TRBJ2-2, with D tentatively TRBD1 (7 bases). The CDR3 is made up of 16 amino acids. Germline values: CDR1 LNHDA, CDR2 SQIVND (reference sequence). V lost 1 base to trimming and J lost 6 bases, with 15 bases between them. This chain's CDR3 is CASSIVRQGGSGELFF. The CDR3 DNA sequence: TGTGCCAGTAGTATAGTTCGACAGGGAGGATCCGGGGAGCTGTTTTTT.

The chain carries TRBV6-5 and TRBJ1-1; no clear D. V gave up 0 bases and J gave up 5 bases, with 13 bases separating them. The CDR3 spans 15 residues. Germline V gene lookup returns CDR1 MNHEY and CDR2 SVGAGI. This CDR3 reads CASSYSTGSGTEAFF. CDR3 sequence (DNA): TGTGCCAGCAGTTACTCGACGGGGTCGGGTACTGAAGCTTTCTTT.

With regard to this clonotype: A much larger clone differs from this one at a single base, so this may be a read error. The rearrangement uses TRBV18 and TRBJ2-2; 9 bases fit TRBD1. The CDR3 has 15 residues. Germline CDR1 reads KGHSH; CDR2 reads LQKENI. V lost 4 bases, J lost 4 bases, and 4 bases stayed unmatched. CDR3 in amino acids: CASSRTGECTGELFF. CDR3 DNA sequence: TGTGCCAGCTCACGGACAGGGGAGTGCACCGGGGAGCTGTTTTTT.

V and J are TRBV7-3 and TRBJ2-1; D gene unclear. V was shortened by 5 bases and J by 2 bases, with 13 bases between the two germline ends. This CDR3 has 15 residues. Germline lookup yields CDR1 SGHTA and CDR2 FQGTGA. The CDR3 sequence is CASSQKAGPYNEQFF. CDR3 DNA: TGTGCCAGCAGCCAAAAGGCAGGTCCCTACAATGAGCAGTTCTTC. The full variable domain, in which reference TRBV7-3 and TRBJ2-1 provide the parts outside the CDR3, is GAGVSQTPSNKVTEKGKYVELRCDPISGHTALYWYRQSLGQGPEFLIYFQGTGAADDSGLPNDRFFAVRPEGSVSTLKIQRTERGDSAVYLCASSQKAGPYNEQFFGPGTRLTVL.

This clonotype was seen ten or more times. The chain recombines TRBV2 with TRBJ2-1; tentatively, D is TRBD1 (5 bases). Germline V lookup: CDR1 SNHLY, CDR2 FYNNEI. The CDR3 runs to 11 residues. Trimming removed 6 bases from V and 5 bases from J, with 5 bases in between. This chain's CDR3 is CASRQDNEQFF. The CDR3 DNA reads TGTGCCAGCAGACAGGACAATGAGCAGTTCTTC.

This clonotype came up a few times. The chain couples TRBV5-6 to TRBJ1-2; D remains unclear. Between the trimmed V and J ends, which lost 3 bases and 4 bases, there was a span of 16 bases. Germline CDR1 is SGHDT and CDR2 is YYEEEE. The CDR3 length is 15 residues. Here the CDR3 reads CASSSWVGLAYGYTF. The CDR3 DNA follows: TGTGCCAGCAGCTCCTGGGTTGGTTTGGCCTATGGCTACACCTTC.

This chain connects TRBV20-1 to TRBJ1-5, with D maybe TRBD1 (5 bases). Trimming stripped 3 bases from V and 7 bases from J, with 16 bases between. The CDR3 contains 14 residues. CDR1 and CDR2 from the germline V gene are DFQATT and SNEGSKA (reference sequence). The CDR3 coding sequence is TGCAGTGCTAGTAGGGGCCCGTCGCTCCAGCCCCAGCATTTT. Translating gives CSASRGPSLQPQHF.

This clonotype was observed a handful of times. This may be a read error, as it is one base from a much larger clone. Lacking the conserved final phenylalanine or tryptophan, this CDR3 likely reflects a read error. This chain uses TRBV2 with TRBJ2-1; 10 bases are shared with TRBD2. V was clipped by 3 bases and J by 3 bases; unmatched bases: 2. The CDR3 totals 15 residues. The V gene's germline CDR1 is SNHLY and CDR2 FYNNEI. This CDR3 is CASSEASGSYNEQFL. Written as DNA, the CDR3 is TGTGCCAGCAGTGAGGCTAGCGGGAGCTACAATGAGCAGTTCCTC.